The T cell receptor beta chain described here comes from a study of beta chain features in type 1 diabetes. Study-level points and caveats: For type 1 diabetes patients, VDJ junctions showed fewer insertions and more deletions. There was a possibility that cDNA sequencing over-represented cells with high TCR expression.

The CDR3 runs 13 residues. CDR1 is SNHLY and CDR2 is FYNNEI in the germline V gene. V shed 7 bases, J shed 8 bases, and the junction held 5 bases outside the gene matches. Isolated RNA was reverse transcribed in full, so expressed TCRB transcripts were sequenced. Sequencing of naive, central memory and regulatory T cell samples gave an average of approximately 3.5 million reads. Repertoires were generated with immunoSEQ multiplex PCR, while TCRdb's copy carries only in-frame clones and drops some. Of approximately 150,000 clones detected, about 10% appear once; the ten largest clones hold roughly 1.4%. About this clone itself: What it binds is unknown.

Cells sorted by CD45RO/CCR7/CD25/CD127/CD95/CD27 comprised CD4+ naive, central memory, regulatory and stem cell-like memory cells. Sample: naive CD4+ T cells from blood. This receptor was taken from a man younger than 30 in good health. The rearrangement uses TRBV2 and TRBJ2-3; 11 positions match TRBD1. The CDR3 DNA is TGTGCCAGCAAAGGACAGGGGGCGGGTACGCAGTATTTT. The encoded protein is CASKGQGAGTQYF.